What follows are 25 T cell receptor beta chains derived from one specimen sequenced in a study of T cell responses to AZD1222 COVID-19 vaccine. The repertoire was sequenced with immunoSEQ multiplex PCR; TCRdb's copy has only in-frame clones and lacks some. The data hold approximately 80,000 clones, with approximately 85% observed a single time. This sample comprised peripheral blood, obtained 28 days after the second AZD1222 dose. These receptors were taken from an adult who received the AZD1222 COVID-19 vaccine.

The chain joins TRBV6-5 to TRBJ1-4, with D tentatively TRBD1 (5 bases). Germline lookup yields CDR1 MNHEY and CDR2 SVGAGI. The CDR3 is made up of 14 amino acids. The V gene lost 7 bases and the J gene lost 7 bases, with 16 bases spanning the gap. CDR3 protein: CASTRGEQGEKLFF. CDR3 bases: TGTGCCAGCACTCGGGGGGAGCAAGGTGAAAAACTGTTTTTT.

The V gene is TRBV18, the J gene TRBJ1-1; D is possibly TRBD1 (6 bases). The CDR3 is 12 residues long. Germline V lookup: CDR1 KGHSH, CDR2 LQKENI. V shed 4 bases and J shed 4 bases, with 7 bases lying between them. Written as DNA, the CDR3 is TGTGCCAGCTCACAACAGGGCACTGAAGCTTTCTTT. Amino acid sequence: CASSQQGTEAFF.

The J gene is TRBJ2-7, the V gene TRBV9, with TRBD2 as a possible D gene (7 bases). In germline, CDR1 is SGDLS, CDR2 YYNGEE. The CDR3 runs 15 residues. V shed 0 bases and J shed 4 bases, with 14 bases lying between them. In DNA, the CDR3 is TGTGCCAGCAGCGTAGGGGGCGGGGGCGCATACGAGCAGTACTTC. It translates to CASSVGGGGAYEQYF.

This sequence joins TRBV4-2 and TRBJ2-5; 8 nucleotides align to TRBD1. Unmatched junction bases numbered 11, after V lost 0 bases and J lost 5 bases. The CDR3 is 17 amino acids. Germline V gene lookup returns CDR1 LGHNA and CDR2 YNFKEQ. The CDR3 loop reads CASSQDAGGIRSETQYF. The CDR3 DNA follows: TGTGCCAGCAGCCAAGATGCAGGGGGCATAAGGAGCGAGACCCAGTACTTC.

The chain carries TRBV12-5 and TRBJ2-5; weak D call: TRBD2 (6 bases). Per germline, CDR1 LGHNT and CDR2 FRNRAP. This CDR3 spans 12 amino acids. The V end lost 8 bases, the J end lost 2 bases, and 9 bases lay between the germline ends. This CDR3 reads CASSRDQETQYF. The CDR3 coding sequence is TGTGCTAGTTCGCGGGATCAAGAGACCCAGTACTTC. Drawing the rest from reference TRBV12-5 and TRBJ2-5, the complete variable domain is DARVTQTPRHKVTEMGQEVTMRCQPILGHNTVFWYRQTMMQGLELLAYFRNRAPLDDSGMPKDRFSAEMPDATLATLKIQPSEPRDSAVYFCASSRDQETQYFGPGTRLLVL.

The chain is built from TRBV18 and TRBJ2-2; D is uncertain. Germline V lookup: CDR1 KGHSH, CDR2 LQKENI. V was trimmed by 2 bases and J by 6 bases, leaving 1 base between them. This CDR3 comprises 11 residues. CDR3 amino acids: CASSPAGELFF. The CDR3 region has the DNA TGTGCCAGCTCACCAGCCGGGGAGCTGTTTTTT.

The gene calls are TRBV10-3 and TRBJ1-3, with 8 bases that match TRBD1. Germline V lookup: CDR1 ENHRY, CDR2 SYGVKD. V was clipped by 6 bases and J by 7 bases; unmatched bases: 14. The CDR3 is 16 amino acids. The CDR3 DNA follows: TGTGCCATCAGCTCTAAAACAGGGGGAGAATGGAACACCATATATTTT. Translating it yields CAISSKTGGEWNTIYF.

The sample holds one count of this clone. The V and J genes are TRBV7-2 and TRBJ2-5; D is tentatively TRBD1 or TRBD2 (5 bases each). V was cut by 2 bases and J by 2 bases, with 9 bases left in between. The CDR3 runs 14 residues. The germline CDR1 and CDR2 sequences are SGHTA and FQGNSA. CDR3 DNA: TGTGCCAGCAGCTTACGGGGACCGCAAGAGACCCAGTACTTC. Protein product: CASSLRGPQETQYF.

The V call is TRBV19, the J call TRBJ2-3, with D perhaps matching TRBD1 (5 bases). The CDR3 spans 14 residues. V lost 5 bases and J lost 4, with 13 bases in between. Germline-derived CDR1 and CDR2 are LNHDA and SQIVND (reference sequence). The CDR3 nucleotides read TGTGCCAGTAGTGGAACAGGCCGCTCAGATACGCAGTATTTT. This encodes CASSGTGRSDTQYF.

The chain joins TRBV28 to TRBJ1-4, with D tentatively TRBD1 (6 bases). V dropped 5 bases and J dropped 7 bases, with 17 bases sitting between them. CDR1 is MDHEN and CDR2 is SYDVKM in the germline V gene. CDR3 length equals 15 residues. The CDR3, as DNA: TGTGCCAGCAGTGTCGGGGGCAGGGGAGGTGAAAAACTGTTTTTT. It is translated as CASSVGGRGGEKLFF.

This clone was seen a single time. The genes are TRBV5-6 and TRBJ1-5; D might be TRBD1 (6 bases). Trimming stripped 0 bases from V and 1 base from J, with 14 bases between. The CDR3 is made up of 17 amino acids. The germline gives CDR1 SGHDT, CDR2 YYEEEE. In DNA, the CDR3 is TGTGCCAGCAGCTTGGCCGGGGGCATTTTAAGCAATCAGCCCCAGCATTTT. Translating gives CASSLAGGILSNQPQHF.

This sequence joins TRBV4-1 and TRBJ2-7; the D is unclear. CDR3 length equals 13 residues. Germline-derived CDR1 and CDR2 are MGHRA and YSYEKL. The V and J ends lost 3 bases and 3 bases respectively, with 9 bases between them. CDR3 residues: CASSHSLYYEQYF. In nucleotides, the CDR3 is TGCGCCAGCAGCCATAGCCTCTACTACGAGCAGTACTTC.

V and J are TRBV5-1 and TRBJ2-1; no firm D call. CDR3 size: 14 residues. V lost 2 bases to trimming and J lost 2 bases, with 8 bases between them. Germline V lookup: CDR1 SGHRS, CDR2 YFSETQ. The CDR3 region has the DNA TGCGCCAGCAGCTTCGTCGGGCCCTACAATGAGCAGTTCTTC. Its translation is CASSFVGPYNEQFF.

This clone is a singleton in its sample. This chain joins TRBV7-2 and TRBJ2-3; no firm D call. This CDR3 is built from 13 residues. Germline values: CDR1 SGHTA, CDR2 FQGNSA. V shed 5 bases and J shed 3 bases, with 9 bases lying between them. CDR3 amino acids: CASSHPSTDTQYF. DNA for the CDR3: TGTGCCAGCAGCCACCCGTCGACAGATACGCAGTATTTT.

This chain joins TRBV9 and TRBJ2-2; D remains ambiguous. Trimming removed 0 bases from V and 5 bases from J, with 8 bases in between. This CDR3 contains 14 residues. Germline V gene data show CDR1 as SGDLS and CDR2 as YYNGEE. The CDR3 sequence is CASSVAYSTGELFF. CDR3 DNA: TGTGCCAGCAGCGTAGCTTACAGTACCGGGGAGCTGTTTTTT.

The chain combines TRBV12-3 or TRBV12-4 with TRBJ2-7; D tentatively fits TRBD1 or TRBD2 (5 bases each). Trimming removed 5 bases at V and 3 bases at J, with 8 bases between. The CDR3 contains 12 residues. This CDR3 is CASSQGDYEQYF. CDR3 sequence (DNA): TGTGCCAGCAGTCAGGGAGACTACGAGCAGTACTTC.

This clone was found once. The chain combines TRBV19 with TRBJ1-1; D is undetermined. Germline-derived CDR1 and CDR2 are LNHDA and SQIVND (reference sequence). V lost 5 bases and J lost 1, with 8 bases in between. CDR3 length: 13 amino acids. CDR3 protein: CASSFQQNTEAFF. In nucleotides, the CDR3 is TGTGCCAGTAGTTTTCAACAGAACACTGAAGCTTTCTTT.

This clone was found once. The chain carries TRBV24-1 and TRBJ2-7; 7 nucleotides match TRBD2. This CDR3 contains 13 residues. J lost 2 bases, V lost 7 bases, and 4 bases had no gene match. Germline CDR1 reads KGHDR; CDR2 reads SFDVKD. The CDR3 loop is CATSSGETYEQYF. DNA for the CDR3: TGTGCCACCAGCAGCGGGGAGACCTACGAGCAGTACTTC.

CDR3 in DNA: TGTGCCAGTACCAACAGGGGGATGAACTATGGCTACACCTTC. Residues: CASTNRGMNYGYTF. The V and J genes are TRBV19 and TRBJ1-2; the match to TRBD1 covers 8 bases. V gave up 7 bases and J gave up 2 bases; unmatched junction bases: 6. Germline assignment: CDR1 LNHDA and CDR2 SQIVND (reference sequence). The CDR3 sequence is 14 residues long.

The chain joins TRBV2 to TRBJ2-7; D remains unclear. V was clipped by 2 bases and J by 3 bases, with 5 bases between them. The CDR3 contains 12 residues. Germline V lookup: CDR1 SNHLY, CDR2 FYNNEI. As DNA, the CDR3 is TGTGCCAGCAGTGAATTAAACTACGAGCAGTACTTC. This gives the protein CASSELNYEQYF.

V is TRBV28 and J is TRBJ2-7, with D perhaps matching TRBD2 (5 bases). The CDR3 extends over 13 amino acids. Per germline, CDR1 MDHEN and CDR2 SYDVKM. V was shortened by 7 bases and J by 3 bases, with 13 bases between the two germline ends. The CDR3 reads CASTPPGYYEQYF. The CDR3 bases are TGTGCCAGCACTCCCCCGGGGTACTACGAGCAGTACTTC.

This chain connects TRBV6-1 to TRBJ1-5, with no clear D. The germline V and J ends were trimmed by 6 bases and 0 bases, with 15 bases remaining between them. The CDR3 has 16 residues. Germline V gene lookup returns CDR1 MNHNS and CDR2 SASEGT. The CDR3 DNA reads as TGTGCCAGCAGCGAAACCGGGGTATTTAGCAATCAGCCCCAGCATTTT. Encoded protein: CASSETGVFSNQPQHF.

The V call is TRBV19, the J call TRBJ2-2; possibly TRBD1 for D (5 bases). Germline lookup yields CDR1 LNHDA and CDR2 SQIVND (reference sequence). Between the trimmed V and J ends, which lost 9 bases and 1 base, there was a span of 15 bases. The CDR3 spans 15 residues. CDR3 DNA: TGTGCCAGCTCGCCCAGGGTACGGAACACCGGGGAGCTGTTTTTT. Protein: CASSPRVRNTGELFF.

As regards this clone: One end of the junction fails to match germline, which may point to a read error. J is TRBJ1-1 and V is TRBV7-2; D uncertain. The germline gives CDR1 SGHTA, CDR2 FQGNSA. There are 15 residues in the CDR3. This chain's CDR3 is CASSLAGGWNTEAFF. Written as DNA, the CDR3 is TGTGCCAGCAGCCTAGCGGGAGGCTGGAACACTGAAGCTTTCTTT. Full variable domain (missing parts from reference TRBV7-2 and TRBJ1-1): GAGVSQSPSNKVTEKGKDVELRCDPISGHTALYWYRQSLGQGLEFLIYFQGNSAPDKSGLPSDRFSAERTGGSVSTLTIQRTQQEDSAVYLCASSLAGGWNTEAFFGQGTRLTVV.

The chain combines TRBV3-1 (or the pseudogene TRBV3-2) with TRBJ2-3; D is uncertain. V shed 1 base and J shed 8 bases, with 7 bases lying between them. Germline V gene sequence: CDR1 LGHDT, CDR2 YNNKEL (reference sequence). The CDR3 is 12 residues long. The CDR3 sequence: CASSQAETTQYF. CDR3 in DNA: TGTGCCAGCAGCCAAGCTGAGACTACGCAGTATTTT.